This TCR beta chain was sequenced for a study of T cell repertoires in cytomegalovirus infection. This clonotype was seen more than once but under ten times. As yet, its antigen is unknown. The CDR3 is made up of 15 amino acids. Germline V gene data show CDR1 as SGHNT and CDR2 as YYREEE (reference sequence). Germline trimming cut 6 bases from V and 1 base from J; bases unmatched to any gene: 5. TCRdb re-called the reads through MiXCR, storing one row per CDR3 protein. The data hold about 570,000 distinct CDR3 sequences, with about 40% observed a single time. The sequencing here drew on cultured PBMCs, taken from culture after CMV antigen stimulation. The sequence derives from a human donor in good health (CMV status not recorded). Some clones in this sample may be carry-over from other donors' samples. The gene calls are TRBV5-4 and TRBJ2-1; TRBD2 aligns across 9 bases. This chain's CDR3 is CASTTSGLSYNEQFF. CDR3 nucleotide sequence: TGTGCCAGCACCACTAGCGGGCTTTCCTACAATGAGCAGTTCTTC.